The clone carrying this T cell receptor (beta chain) was seen more than once but under ten times. The germline V gene has CDR1 SGHTA and CDR2 FQGNSA. V lost 1 base to trimming and J lost 8 bases, with 8 bases between them. The CDR3 spans 13 residues. TCRdb ran MiXCR on the RT-PCR reads and lists one entry per CDR3 protein. The sample gives almost 700,000 distinct CDR3 sequences, around 14% of which show up once; 3% to 4.5% is in the top ten. The clonotype was recovered from a female donor in good health, serving as a healthy control. The rearrangement links TRBV7-2 to TRBJ1-4; no clear D gene. Source material: memory CD4+ T cells from blood. CDR3 protein: CASSLDFLEKLFF. The CDR3 nucleotides read TGTGCCAGCAGCTTAGACTTTTTGGAAAAACTGTTTTTT.